This T cell receptor beta chain was captured by sequencing in a study of response to subunit inactivated influenza vaccine. TCRdb re-called the RT-PCR reads through MiXCR, storing one row per CDR3 protein. Seen here are about 570,000 distinct CDR3 sequences, roughly 10% observed once, and the top ten hold 11%. V lost 6 bases, J lost 7 bases, and 12 bases stayed unmatched. CDR3 size: 16 residues. These data also formed part of another study, on T cells expressing NK-cell markers. Per that paper: With UMIs, 5'RACE template switching was used to make TCR beta cDNA. Only alpha-beta TCR T cells were sorted in several experiments, using an anti-gamma-delta TCR antibody. Of the CD8+ T cell pool in roughly six donors, about 1.0-8% was accounted for by dominant NKG2C+ clonotypes. These clonotypes, the leaders elsewhere, also led the CD3+CD56-NKG2C+ fraction in four donors.

Material: PBMCs from blood, obtained on the day of vaccination. The clonotype originates from a man aged 50 to 60 who received an inactivated influenza vaccine. The V and J genes are TRBV12-3 or TRBV12-4 and TRBJ1-2, with 12 bases that match TRBD1. The CDR3 DNA sequence: TGTGCCAGCAGACTGGGACAGGGGGCAGGACTCTCTGGCTACACCTTC. Protein sequence: CASRLGQGAGLSGYTF.